This TCR beta chain was recorded in a study of blood T cell repertoires in COVID-19. Looking at the study overall: Collection of acute and convalescent COVID-19 samples took place in the United States, Italy and Spain. Sample material is recorded as cDNA or gDNA derived from T cells, B-cell-depleted T cells, or PBMCs.

In the original processing: Amplification of reference gene primers was used by the study to estimate nucleated cell counts. Profiling relied on immunoSEQ multiplex PCR, and the TCRdb table lists in-frame clones only, not all of them. V and J calls and clone size are copied from that table; D and trimming were computed from the DNA. The data show about 270,000 clones, with approximately 82% seen just once and 4.5% to 6.5% held by the top ten. This CDR3 comprises 13 residues. With 5 bases removed from V and 1 base from J, the gap between germline ends came to 10 bases. The germline gives CDR1 SGHRS, CDR2 YFSETQ. This clone was observed a handful of times.

V gene TRBV5-1 combines with J gene TRBJ2-7; D possibly corresponds to TRBD1 (5 bases). Material: peripheral blood. The clonotype originates from a man aged 80 or over with acute or convalescent COVID-19. CDR3 DNA sequence: TGCGCCAGCAGGGAGACAGCTTCCTACGAGCAGTACTTC. Its protein is CASRETASYEQYF.